The clone carrying this TCR beta chain came up many times. The antigen is unknown. TCRdb reprocessed the reads via MiXCR and lists one record per CDR3 protein. Of 300,000 to 400,000 distinct CDR3 sequences listed, around 18% were seen once; the top ten hold approximately 10%. The V end lost 5 bases, the J end lost 0 bases, and 18 bases lay between the germline ends. The length of the CDR3 is 17 residues. The data belong to a study of T cell repertoires in cytomegalovirus infection. Study-level points and caveats: Dominating the ex vivo response were HLA-C-restricted CMV-specific TCR beta clonotypes.

V is TRBV12-3 or TRBV12-4 and J is TRBJ2-3; possible D gene TRBD2, 6 bases. Material for sequencing was PBMCs. The sequence was obtained from a human donor in good health (CMV status not recorded). Some clones in this sample may be carry-over from other donors' samples. The CDR3 coding sequence is TGTGCCAGCAGTCGACTGACGCGGGGCCCAAGCACAGATACGCAGTATTTT. Residues: CASSRLTRGPSTDTQYF.